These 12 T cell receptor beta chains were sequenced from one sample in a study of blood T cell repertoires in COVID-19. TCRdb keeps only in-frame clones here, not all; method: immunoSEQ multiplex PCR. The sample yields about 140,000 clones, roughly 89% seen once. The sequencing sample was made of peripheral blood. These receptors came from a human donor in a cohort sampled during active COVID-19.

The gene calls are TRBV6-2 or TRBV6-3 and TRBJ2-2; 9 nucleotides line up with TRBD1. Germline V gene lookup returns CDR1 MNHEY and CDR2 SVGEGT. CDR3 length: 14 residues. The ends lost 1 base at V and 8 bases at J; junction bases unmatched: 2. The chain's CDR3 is CASSYWGQGGELFF. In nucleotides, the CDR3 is TGTGCCAGCAGTTACTGGGGACAGGGAGGGGAGCTGTTTTTT.

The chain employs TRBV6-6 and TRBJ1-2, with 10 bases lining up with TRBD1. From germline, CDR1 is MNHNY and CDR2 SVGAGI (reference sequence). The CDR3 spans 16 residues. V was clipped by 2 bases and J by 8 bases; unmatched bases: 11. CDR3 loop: CASSYPAGQGVTGYTF. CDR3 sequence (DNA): TGTGCCAGCAGTTACCCGGCAGGACAGGGGGTCACCGGCTACACCTTC.

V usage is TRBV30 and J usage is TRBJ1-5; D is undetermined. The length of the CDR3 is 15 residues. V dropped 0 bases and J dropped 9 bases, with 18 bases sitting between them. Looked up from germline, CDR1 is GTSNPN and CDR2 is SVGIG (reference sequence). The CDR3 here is CAWSVGSPAGRPQHF. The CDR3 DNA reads TGTGCCTGGAGTGTAGGGTCACCAGCGGGTCGGCCCCAGCATTTT.

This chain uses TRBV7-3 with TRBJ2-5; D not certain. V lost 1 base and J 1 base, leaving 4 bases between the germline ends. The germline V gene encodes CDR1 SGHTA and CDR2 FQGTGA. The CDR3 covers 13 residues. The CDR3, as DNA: TGTGCCAGCAGCTTAAACAGCCAAGAGACCCAGTACTTC. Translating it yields CASSLNSQETQYF.

CDR3 sequence (DNA): TGTGCCAGCAGGAGGGGGACTGAAGCTTTCTTT. Translation: CASRRGTEAFF. The chain links TRBV27 to TRBJ1-1; D is perhaps TRBD1 (6 bases). CDR1 and CDR2 from the germline V gene are MNHEY and SMNVEV (reference sequence). The CDR3 has 11 residues. The V and J ends lost 6 bases and 5 bases respectively, with 7 bases between them.

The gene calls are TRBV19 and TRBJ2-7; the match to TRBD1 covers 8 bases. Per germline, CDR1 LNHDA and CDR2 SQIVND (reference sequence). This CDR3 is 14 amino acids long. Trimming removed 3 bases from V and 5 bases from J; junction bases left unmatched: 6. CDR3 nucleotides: TGTGCCAGTAGTATGCTGGACAGGGACAACGAGCAGTACTTC. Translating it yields CASSMLDRDNEQYF.

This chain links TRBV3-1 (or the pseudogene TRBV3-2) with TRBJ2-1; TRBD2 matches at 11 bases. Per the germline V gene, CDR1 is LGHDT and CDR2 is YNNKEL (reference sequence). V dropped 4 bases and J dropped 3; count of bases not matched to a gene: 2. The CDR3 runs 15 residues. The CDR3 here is CASSLGLADYNEQFF. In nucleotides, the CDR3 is TGTGCCAGCAGCCTGGGACTAGCGGACTACAATGAGCAGTTCTTC.

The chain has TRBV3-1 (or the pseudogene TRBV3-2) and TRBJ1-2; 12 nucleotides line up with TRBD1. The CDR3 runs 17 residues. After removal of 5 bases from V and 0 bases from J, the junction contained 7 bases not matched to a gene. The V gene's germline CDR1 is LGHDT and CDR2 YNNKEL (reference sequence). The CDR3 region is CASSSLRDRGPNYGYTF. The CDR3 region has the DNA TGTGCCAGCAGCTCACTCCGGGACAGGGGGCCTAACTATGGCTACACCTTC.

The CDR3 nucleotides read TGTGCCAGCAGCCCGGCGGGGGGGACCCAGTACTTC. Its translation: CASSPAGGTQYF. The V gene is TRBV7-6, the J gene TRBJ2-5; TRBD2 agrees at 8 bases. V shed 5 bases, J shed 7 bases, and the junction held 3 bases outside the gene matches. Germline V gene data show CDR1 as SGHVS and CDR2 as FNYEAQ. The CDR3 runs 12 residues.

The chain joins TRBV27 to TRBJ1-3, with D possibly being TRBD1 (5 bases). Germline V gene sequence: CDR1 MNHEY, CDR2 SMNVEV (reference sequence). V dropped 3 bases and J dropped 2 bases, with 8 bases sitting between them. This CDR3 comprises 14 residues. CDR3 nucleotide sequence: TGTGCCAGCAGTTTCGGGGGAACTGGAAACACCATATATTTT. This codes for CASSFGGTGNTIYF.

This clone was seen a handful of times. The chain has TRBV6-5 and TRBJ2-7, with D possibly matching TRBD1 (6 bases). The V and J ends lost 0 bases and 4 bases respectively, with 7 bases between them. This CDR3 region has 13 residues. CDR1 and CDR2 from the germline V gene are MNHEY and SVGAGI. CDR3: CASSYSGQYEQYF. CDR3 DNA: TGTGCCAGCAGTTACTCCGGACAGTACGAGCAGTACTTC.

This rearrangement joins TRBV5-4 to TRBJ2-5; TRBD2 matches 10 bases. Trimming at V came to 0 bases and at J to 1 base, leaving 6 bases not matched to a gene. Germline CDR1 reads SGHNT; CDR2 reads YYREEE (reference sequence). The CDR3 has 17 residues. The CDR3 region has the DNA TGTGCCAGCAGCTTGGCCGGGCTAGCGGGGGTCCAAGAGACCCAGTACTTC. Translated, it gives CASSLAGLAGVQETQYF.